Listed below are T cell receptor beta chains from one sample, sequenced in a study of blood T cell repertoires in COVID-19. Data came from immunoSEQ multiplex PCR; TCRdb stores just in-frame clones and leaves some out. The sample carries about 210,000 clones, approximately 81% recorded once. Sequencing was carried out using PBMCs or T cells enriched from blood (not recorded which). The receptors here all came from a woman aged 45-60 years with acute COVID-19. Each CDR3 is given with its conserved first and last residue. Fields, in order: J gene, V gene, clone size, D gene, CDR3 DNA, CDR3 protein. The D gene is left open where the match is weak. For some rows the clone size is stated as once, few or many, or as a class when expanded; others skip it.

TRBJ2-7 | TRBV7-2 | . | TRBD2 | TGTGCCAGCAGCTTAGAGGCTAGCGGTTCCTACGAGCAGTACTTC | CASSLEASGSYEQYF
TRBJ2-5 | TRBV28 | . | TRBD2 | TGTGCCAGCAGTTTGCCGGGACTAGCGGGGGTAGAGACCCAGTACTTC | CASSLPGLAGVETQYF
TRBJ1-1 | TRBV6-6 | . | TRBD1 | TGTGCCAGCAGGAAAGGACAGGGTAGAGTGAACACTGAAGCTTTCTTT | CASRKGQGRVNTEAFF
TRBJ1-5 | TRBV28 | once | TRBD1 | TGTGCCAGCAGTTACGCCTGGACAGGGGGCAGGTCCCAGCATTTT | CASSYAWTGGRSQHF
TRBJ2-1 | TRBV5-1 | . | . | TGCGCCAGCAGCTTGGAAGTGGGCCGGGGTTACAATGAGCAGTTCTTC | CASSLEVGRGYNEQFF
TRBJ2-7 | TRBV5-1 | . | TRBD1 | TGCGCCAGCAGACCGACAGGGACCTACGAGCAGTACTTC | CASRPTGTYEQYF
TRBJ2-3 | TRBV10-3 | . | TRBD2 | TGTGCCATCAGTGGGGGCAGCGGGGGGGCGGATACGCAGTATTTT | CAISGGSGGADTQYF
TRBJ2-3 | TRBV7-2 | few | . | TGTGCCAGCAGCTTCGGACTAAGCACAGATACGCAGTATTTT | CASSFGLSTDTQYF
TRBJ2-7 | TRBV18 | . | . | TGTGCCAGCTCACCCTCATCCGGGGGGCGCGACGAGCAGTACTTC | CASSPSSGGRDEQYF
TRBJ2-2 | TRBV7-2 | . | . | TGTGCCAGCAGCTTAGTCCAGAACACCGGGGAGCTGTTTTTT | CASSLVQNTGELFF
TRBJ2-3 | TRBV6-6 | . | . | TGTGCCAGCATGGCAGGGCTGAGTGCAGATACGCAGTATTTT | CASMAGLSADTQYF
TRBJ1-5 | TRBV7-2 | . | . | TGTGCCAGCAGCGGATTTGGGGGAGGAGGCAATCAGCCCCAGCATTTT | CASSGFGGGGNQPQHF
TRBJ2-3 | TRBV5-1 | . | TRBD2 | TGCGCCAGCAGCCATGGGAGGGGAGACACAGATACGCAGTATTTT | CASSHGRGDTDTQYF
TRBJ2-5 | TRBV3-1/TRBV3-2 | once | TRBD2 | TGTGCCAGCAGCCTATTTAGCGGGAGGGTACAAGAGACCCAGTACTTC | CASSLFSGRVQETQYF
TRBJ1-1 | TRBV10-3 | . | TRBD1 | TGTGCCATCAGTGGACAGGGGGCGGCTGGGACTGAAGCTTTCTTT | CAISGQGAAGTEAFF
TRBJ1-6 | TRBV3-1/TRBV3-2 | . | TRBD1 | TGTGCCAGCAGCCACCGGGACAGGGGTTCTCCCCTCCACTTT | CASSHRDRGSPLHF
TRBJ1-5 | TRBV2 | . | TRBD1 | TGTGCCAGCAAGAGAGACTTACAGGGGGACAATCAGCCCCAGCATTTT | CASKRDLQGDNQPQHF
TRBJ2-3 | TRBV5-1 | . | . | TGCGCCAGCAGCTTGGGGGGCGGCACAGATACGCAGTATTTT | CASSLGGGTDTQYF
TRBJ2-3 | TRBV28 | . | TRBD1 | TGTGCCAGCAGTTTAAAACCGGGACAGGGGAGCACAGATACGCAGTATTTT | CASSLKPGQGSTDTQYF
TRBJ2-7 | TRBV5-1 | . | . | TGCGCCAGCAGCCCCCGTCCTCCCTACGAGCAGTACTTC | CASSPRPPYEQYF
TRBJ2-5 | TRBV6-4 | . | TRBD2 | TGTGCCAGCAGTGACTCGAGAGGGAGGAGCGGGGAGTACCAAGAGACCCAGTACTTC | CASSDSRGRSGEYQETQYF
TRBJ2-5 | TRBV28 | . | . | TGTGCCAGCGGCAGTCTCCCCCAAGAGACCCAGTACTTC | CASGSLPQETQYF
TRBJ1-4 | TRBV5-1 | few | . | TGCGCCAGCAGCTTGGCCGGGTTGAATGAAAAACTGTTTTTT | CASSLAGLNEKLFF
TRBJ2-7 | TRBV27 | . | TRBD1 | TGTGCCAGCAGCCCGACAGGGGGGGAGCAGTACTTC | CASSPTGGEQYF
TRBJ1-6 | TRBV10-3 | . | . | TGTGCCATCACTATGGACAGCCGTTCACCCCTCCACTTT | CAITMDSRSPLHF
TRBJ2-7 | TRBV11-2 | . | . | TGTGCCAGCAGGGTAGCGGGGACAGGGTATTCCGAGCAGTACTTC | CASRVAGTGYSEQYF
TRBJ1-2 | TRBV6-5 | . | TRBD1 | TGTGCCAGCCTTAACAGGGGTTCCAGTGGCTACACCTTC | CASLNRGSSGYTF
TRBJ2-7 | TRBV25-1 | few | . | TGTGCCAGCAGTGAATATAACCAGGTCCACGAGCAGTACTTC | CASSEYNQVHEQYF
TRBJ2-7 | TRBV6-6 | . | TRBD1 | TGTGCCAGCGGGCAGGGGGCGCGGGGCGAGCAGTACTTC | CASGQGARGEQYF
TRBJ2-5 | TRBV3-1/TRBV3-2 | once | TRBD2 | TGTGCCAGCAGCCAAGGATGGACTAGCGGTCCCCAAGAGACCCAGTACTTC | CASSQGWTSGPQETQYF
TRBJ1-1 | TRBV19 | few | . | TGTGCCAGTAGTATTAGGGGTTCGGACACTGAAGCTTTCTTT | CASSIRGSDTEAFF
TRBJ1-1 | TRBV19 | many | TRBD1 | TGTGCCAGTAGTCGTTTGGGGACAGCGAACACTGAAGCTTTCTTT | CASSRLGTANTEAFF
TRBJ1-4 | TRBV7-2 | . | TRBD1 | TGTGCCAGCAGCCCGAGACAGGGTGCTAATGAAAAACTGTTTTTT | CASSPRQGANEKLFF
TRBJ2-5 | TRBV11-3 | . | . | TGTGCCAGCAGCCTCGGGGAGACCCAGTACTTC | CASSLGETQYF
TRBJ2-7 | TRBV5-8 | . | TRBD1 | TGTGCCAGCAGTCCCGGGACAGGGTACCACGAGCAGTACTTC | CASSPGTGYHEQYF
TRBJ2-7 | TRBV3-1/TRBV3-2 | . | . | TGTGCCAGCAGCCCTAGCTCCTACGAGCAGTACTTC | CASSPSSYEQYF
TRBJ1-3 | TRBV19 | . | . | TGTGCCAGTCAGGACAATCCTGGAAACACCATATATTTT | CASQDNPGNTIYF
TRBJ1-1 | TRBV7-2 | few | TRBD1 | TGTGCCAGCAGCTTGGACAGGGGGCGGTACACTGAAGCTTTCTTT | CASSLDRGRYTEAFF
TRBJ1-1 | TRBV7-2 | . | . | TGTGCCAGCAGATCTCAGGGAGGGTACACTGAAGCTTTCTTT | CASRSQGGYTEAFF
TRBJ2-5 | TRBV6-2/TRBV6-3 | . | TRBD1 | TGTGCCAGCAGTTACGACAGGGGTGGGGAGACCCAGTACTTC | CASSYDRGGETQYF
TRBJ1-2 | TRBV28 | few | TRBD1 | TGTGCCAGCAAAACAGGGGGTTCTGGCTACACCTTC | CASKTGGSGYTF
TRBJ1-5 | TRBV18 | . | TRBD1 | TGTGCCAGCTCACCGGGGGACAGGGGGCTTCAGCCCCAGCATTTT | CASSPGDRGLQPQHF
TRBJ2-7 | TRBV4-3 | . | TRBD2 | TGCGCCAGCAGCCAAGGCGGGGGTGGGGGCGAGCAGTACTTC | CASSQGGGGGEQYF
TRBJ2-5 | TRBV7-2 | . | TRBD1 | TGTGCCAGCAGTCGAGGGACAGCCAATCAAGAGACCCAGTACTTC | CASSRGTANQETQYF
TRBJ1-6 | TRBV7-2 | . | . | TGTGCCAGCAGCGAGACCCGGGACTCCACGCTTTCACCCCTCCACTTT | CASSETRDSTLSPLHF
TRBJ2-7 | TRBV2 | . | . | TGTGCCAGCACCCGAAAGATAGAACAGGGAGCGCGGGAGCAGTACTTC | CASTRKIEQGAREQYF
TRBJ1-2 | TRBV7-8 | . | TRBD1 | TGTGCCAGCAGCGCGTCCGGGACAGGGCTGTATGGCTACACCTTC | CASSASGTGLYGYTF
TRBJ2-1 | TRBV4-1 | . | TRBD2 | TGCGCCAGCAGCCAAGATTTCCTAGCGGGGAATGAGCAGTTCTTC | CASSQDFLAGNEQFF
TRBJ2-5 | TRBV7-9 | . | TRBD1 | TGTGCCAGCAGCCTCGGGACAGCGGACGAGACCCAGTACTTC | CASSLGTADETQYF
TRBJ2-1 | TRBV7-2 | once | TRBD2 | TGTGCCAGCAGCTTTAGAAGCGGGGGGGCTAATGAGCAGTTCTTC | CASSFRSGGANEQFF
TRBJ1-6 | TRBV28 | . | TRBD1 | TGTGCCAGCAGTGACCCTTGGACAGGGGCGGATTCACCCCTCCACTTT | CASSDPWTGADSPLHF
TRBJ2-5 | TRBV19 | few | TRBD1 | TGTGCCAGTAGTCCGACAGGGGGAGAGACCCAGTACTTC | CASSPTGGETQYF
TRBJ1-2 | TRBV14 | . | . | TGTGCCAGCAGCCAAGGAAATGAGGCCTATGGCTACACCTTC | CASSQGNEAYGYTF
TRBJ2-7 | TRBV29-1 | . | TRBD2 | TGCAGCGTTGAATCCGGCGGGAGCTACGAGCAGTACTTC | CSVESGGSYEQYF
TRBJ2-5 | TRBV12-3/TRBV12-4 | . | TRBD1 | TGTGCCAGCGGACAGGAAGAGGGGGAGACCCAGTACTTC | CASGQEEGETQYF
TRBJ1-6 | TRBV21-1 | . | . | TGTGCCAGCAGCAAAGTCAAGTGGCAGGGTCAAAATAATTCACCCCTCCACTTT | CASSKVKWQGQNNSPLHF
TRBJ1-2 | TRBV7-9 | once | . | TGTGCCAGCAGCACAGTCTCCTATGGCTACACCTTC | CASSTVSYGYTF
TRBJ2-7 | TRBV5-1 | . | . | TGCGCCAGCAGCCAGGAACCTAGCGTCTTGGACTACGAGCAGTACTTC | CASSQEPSVLDYEQYF
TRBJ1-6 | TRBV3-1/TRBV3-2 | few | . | TGTGCCAGCAGCCAAGATCCAGGCCATAATTCACCCCTCCACTTT | CASSQDPGHNSPLHF